These 26 T cell receptor beta chains originate from one sample sequenced in a study of patients and donors after allogeneic stem cell transplantation (dated by TCRdb to about 2020). Library creation used RT-PCR. Sequenced on a NextSeq 550. The raw public data were reprocessed by TCRdb itself: fastp quality trimming at Q25, MiXCR clonotype calling, in-frame beta chains only. Each record represents a unique CDR3 protein, reported with the most common genes and DNA among its rows. The sample table shows approximately 410,000 distinct CDR3 sequences, and around 16% are seen once. Jointly, the top ten make up 6.5% to 7.5% of the sample. The sequencing sample was made of blood, either unsorted or a sorted T cell fraction (not recorded which). All receptors come from a human donor who was either an allogeneic HSCT recipient or a stem cell or donor lymphocyte infusion donor (not recorded which). It is not recorded whose cells these are; they may come from a transplant donor.

The chain couples TRBV4-3 to TRBJ2-6; D possibly matches TRBD1 or TRBD2 (5 bases each). Germline values: CDR1 LGHNA, CDR2 YSLEER. This CDR3 is 19 amino acids long. With 0 bases removed from V and 0 bases from J, the gap between germline ends came to 15 bases. In DNA, the CDR3 is TGCGCCAGCAGCCAAGAAATGGTGGGGGTCAACTCTGGGGCCAACGTCCTGACTTTC. The encoded protein is CASSQEMVGVNSGANVLTF.

This clonotype appeared many times. CDR3 DNA: TGTGCCAGCAGCCCTACGACAGGGATCTACAATGAGCAGTTCTTC. Protein sequence: CASSPTTGIYNEQFF. This sequence joins TRBV21-1 and TRBJ2-1; whether TRBD1, the table's D call, matches the DNA was not checked. TRBV21-1 corresponds to a pseudogene. The CDR3 is 15 amino acids.

The CDR3 DNA sequence: TGTGCCACCAGCAGACCCCGGAGTAGTCGCGAGACCCAGTACTTC. Its protein is CATSRPRSSRETQYF. The chain carries TRBV15 and TRBJ2-5; D is unclear. With 2 bases removed from V and 5 bases from J, the gap between germline ends came to 15 bases. Germline V gene data show CDR1 as LNHNV and CDR2 as YYDKDF (reference sequence). CDR3 length: 15 amino acids.

This clonotype was seen a handful of times. The chain carries TRBV10-3 and TRBJ2-3; D gene uncertain. V lost 3 bases and J lost 3, with 7 bases in between. The CDR3 length is 13 residues. CDR1 is ENHRY, CDR2 SYGVKD, per germline. The CDR3 DNA reads as TGTGCCATCAGTGAAATTCGTACAGATACGCAGTATTTT. Its protein product is CAISEIRTDTQYF.

The V call is TRBV15, the J call TRBJ2-7, with a weak D call TRBD2 (5 bases). CDR3 size: 16 residues. The germline V and J ends were trimmed by 0 bases and 0 bases, with 12 bases remaining between them. Germline V lookup: CDR1 LNHNV, CDR2 YYDKDF (reference sequence). CDR3 region: CATSRDRGTNSYEQYF. In DNA, the CDR3 is TGTGCCACCAGCAGAGATCGGGGTACGAACTCCTACGAGCAGTACTTC.

This clonotype was detected ten times or more. The J gene is TRBJ2-5, the V gene TRBV6-5; maybe TRBD2 (7 bases). Germline CDR1 MNHEY, CDR2 SVGAGI. CDR3 length: 14 amino acids. V was shortened by 3 bases and J by 9 bases, with 17 bases between the two germline ends. CDR3 nucleotides: TGTGCCAGCAGTTATGGGGGGGGCGGCTTAGCCCAGTACTTC. Amino acids: CASSYGGGGLAQYF.

The CDR3 protein is CASTYGGAGDQPQHF. The CDR3, as DNA: TGTGCCAGCACCTACGGGGGGGCAGGAGATCAGCCCCAGCATTTT. The chain employs TRBV6-2 or TRBV6-3 and TRBJ1-5; tentatively, D is TRBD1 (6 bases). Germline V gene lookup returns CDR1 MNHEY and CDR2 SVGEGT. The CDR3 is 15 residues long. V dropped 7 bases and J dropped 5 bases, with 18 bases sitting between them.

V is TRBV20-1 and J is TRBJ2-3; 7 bases map to TRBD2. The length of the CDR3 is 13 residues. V lost 6 bases, J lost 6 bases, and 9 bases stayed unmatched. Germline V gene data show CDR1 as DFQATT and CDR2 as SNEGSKA (reference sequence). The CDR3 sequence: CSALTSRRDTQYF. Written as DNA, the CDR3 is TGCAGTGCACTGACTAGCAGGAGGGATACGCAGTATTTT.

This clonotype was counted a few times. The chain combines TRBV12-3 or TRBV12-4 with TRBJ1-2, with D perhaps matching TRBD1 (5 bases). V gave up 3 bases and J gave up 1 base, with 12 bases separating them. The CDR3 has 15 residues. The CDR3 sequence is CASSFRDHYNYGYTF. The CDR3 nucleotides are TGTGCCAGCAGTTTCCGGGACCACTATAACTATGGCTACACCTTC.

This clonotype came up a few times. The V gene is TRBV24-1, the J gene TRBJ2-1, with D possibly matching TRBD1 (6 bases). Germline V gives CDR1 KGHDR, CDR2 SFDVKD. V was clipped by 2 bases and J by 7 bases, with 11 bases between them. The CDR3 totals 14 residues. The CDR3 region has the DNA TGTGCCACCAGTGATTCCGGGACAATAAATGAGCAGTTCTTC. It is translated as CATSDSGTINEQFF.

This clonotype appeared once. The chain is built from TRBV3-1 and TRBJ2-3, with D tentatively TRBD1 or TRBD2 (5 bases each). Germline loops: CDR1 LGHDT, CDR2 YNNKEL (reference sequence). There are 13 residues in the CDR3. V was cut by 4 bases and J by 4 bases, with 9 bases left in between. Written as DNA, the CDR3 is TGTGCCAGCAGCCCGGGGCCCTCAGATACGCAGTATTTT. It yields the protein CASSPGPSDTQYF.

The chain carries TRBV6-5 and TRBJ2-7, with TRBD1 matching 8 bases. The germline V gene encodes CDR1 MNHEY and CDR2 SVGAGI. Trimming cost V 3 bases and J 3 bases; bases outside gene matches: 4. This CDR3 has 14 amino acids. The DNA for the CDR3 is TGTGCCAGCAGTTATTCAGGGGGCCTCTACGAGCAGTACTTC. Amino acid sequence: CASSYSGGLYEQYF.

This clonotype has more than one count but fewer than ten. The gene calls are TRBV3-1 and TRBJ2-3; unclear D gene. Germline CDR1 is LGHDT and CDR2 is YNNKEL (reference sequence). V lost 0 bases to trimming and J lost 0 bases, with 13 bases between them. This CDR3 has 17 residues. CDR3: CASSQDWSVPSTDTQYF. In nucleotides, the CDR3 is TGTGCCAGCAGCCAAGATTGGTCCGTCCCTAGCACAGATACGCAGTATTTT.

The J gene is TRBJ2-3, the V gene TRBV20-1; TRBD2 matches 9 bases. V trimming: 0 bases; J trimming: 1 base; junction bases outside the gene matches: 5. There are 16 residues in the CDR3. CDR1 and CDR2 from the germline V gene are DFQATT and SNEGSKA (reference sequence). The CDR3 DNA sequence: TGCAGTGCTAGAGATTGGCGGACTAGCGGCACAGATACGCAGTATTTT. This encodes CSARDWRTSGTDTQYF.

This clonotype was seen only a few times. The chain uses TRBV4-2 and TRBJ2-7, with 7 positions matching TRBD2. The ends lost 4 bases at V and 0 bases at J; junction bases unmatched: 9. The CDR3 consists of 16 residues. Germline CDR1 reads LGHNA; CDR2 reads YNFKEQ. The CDR3 is CASSLFGGSRSYEQYF. The DNA of the CDR3 is TGTGCCAGCAGCCTGTTCGGGGGGTCACGCTCCTACGAGCAGTACTTC.

The V and J genes are TRBV19 and TRBJ2-7, with TRBD2 matching over 10 bases. Germline V CDR1 and CDR2: LNHDA, SQIVND (reference sequence). V shed 10 bases, J shed 5 bases, and the junction held 11 bases outside the gene matches. The CDR3 runs 14 residues. CDR3 DNA: TGTGCCACCGCTATCCGACTAGCGGGTGACGAGCAGTACTTC. Encoded protein: CATAIRLAGDEQYF.

The rearrangement uses TRBV10-3 and TRBJ2-1; 11 bases map to TRBD2. The CDR3 runs 14 residues. Germline V gene data show CDR1 as ENHRY and CDR2 as SYGVKD. V shed 7 bases and J 2 bases; nucleotides not matched to a gene: 1. The CDR3 coding sequence is TGTGCCATCAATAGCGGGGGGGCCTACAATGAGCAGTTCTTC. Protein: CAINSGGAYNEQFF.

This clonotype appeared a few times. V usage is TRBV6-2 or TRBV6-3 and J usage is TRBJ2-4; 10 nucleotides match TRBD2. The CDR3 covers 18 residues. From germline, CDR1 is MNHEY and CDR2 SVGEGT. The V gene end was trimmed by 2 bases and the J gene end by 2 bases; junction bases not matched to a gene: 9. The CDR3 sequence: CASSYGLAGVGTKNIQYF. In DNA, the CDR3 is TGTGCCAGCAGTTACGGGCTAGCGGGAGTCGGGACCAAAAACATTCAGTACTTC.

This clonotype was counted a few times. This chain links TRBV7-6 with TRBJ2-1, with TRBD2 matching 7 bases. This CDR3 spans 14 amino acids. In germline, CDR1 is SGHVS, CDR2 FNYEAQ. The V gene end was trimmed by 4 bases and the J gene end by 5 bases; junction bases not matched to a gene: 5. CDR3 residues: CASSSQRGNNEQFF. The CDR3, as DNA: TGTGCCAGCAGCTCCCAGCGGGGTAACAATGAGCAGTTCTTC.

This clonotype showed up just a few times. The rearrangement joins TRBV6-2 or TRBV6-3 to TRBJ2-1; possibly TRBD2 for D (5 bases). The CDR3 loop spans 23 amino acids. V was pared by 0 bases and J by 0 bases, with 30 bases between. Germline V gene lookup returns CDR1 MNHEY and CDR2 SVGEGT. Written as DNA, the CDR3 is TGTGCCAGCAGTTACTCGCCGACTTCGGTCCTGGGAGTAAAGTCCAGCTCCTACAATGAGCAGTTCTTC. Its protein product is CASSYSPTSVLGVKSSSYNEQFF.

This clonotype has only a few counts. The chain joins TRBV9 to TRBJ2-1, with 7 positions matching TRBD1. The V segment lost 4 bases and the J segment 5 bases; nucleotides outside the gene matches: 9. The CDR3 covers 15 residues. The V gene's germline CDR1 is SGDLS and CDR2 YYNGEE. The CDR3 loop is CASSPRDRNNNEQFF. CDR3 DNA: TGTGCCAGCAGCCCAAGGGACAGAAATAACAATGAGCAGTTCTTC.

In this sample, this clonotype turned up many times. V and J are TRBV3-1 and TRBJ1-1; D not resolved. V lost 2 bases and J 3 bases, leaving 10 bases between the germline ends. The CDR3 sequence is 14 residues long. CDR1 and CDR2 (germline): LGHDT, YNNKEL (reference sequence). The CDR3 nucleotides are TGTGCCAGCAGCCAATATGAGAGGGACACTGAAGCTTTCTTT. Translation: CASSQYERDTEAFF.

This clonotype was seen more than once but under ten times. The rearrangement joins TRBV5-1 to TRBJ1-2; D is ambiguous. The CDR3 totals 14 residues. The V gene's germline CDR1 is SGHRS and CDR2 YFSETQ. V was shortened by 5 bases and J by 7 bases, with 18 bases between the two germline ends. The DNA for the CDR3 is TGCGCCAGCAGGCCTGCATCGGGCTTGCTTGGCTACACCTTC. Translating gives CASRPASGLLGYTF.

This clonotype was counted a single time. The J gene is TRBJ2-2, the V gene TRBV27, with D perhaps TRBD1 or TRBD2 (5 bases each). Trimming pared 2 bases from V and 3 bases from J, leaving 16 bases between. CDR1 and CDR2 (germline): MNHEY, SMNVEV (reference sequence). The CDR3 sequence is 17 residues long. CDR3 DNA sequence: TGTGCCAGCAGTTTACCGAATGTGGGGGAATACACCGGGGAGCTGTTTTTT. Amino acid sequence: CASSLPNVGEYTGELFF.

This sequence joins TRBV6-2 or TRBV6-3 and TRBJ1-5; D is uncertain. Germline V gene sequence: CDR1 MNHEY, CDR2 SVGEGT. CDR3 length equals 21 residues. The V end lost 0 bases, the J end lost 5 bases, and 29 bases lay between the germline ends. CDR3 DNA sequence: TGTGCCAGCAGTTACTCGAAGAAAGGGCTGGAAGTTCATCAAGGGCATCAGCCCCAGCATTTT. Translation: CASSYSKKGLEVHQGHQPQHF.

Only a few counts were recorded for this clonotype. This chain uses TRBV24-1 with TRBJ1-5; D might be TRBD1 (5 bases). Looked up from germline, CDR1 is KGHDR and CDR2 is SFDVKD. V lost 0 bases, J lost 7 bases, and 9 bases lay in between. The CDR3 sequence is 14 residues long. CDR3 DNA: TGTGCCACCAGTGATTTGGGCCGGGACCAGCCCCAGCATTTT. It codes for CATSDLGRDQPQHF.